This T cell receptor beta chain stems from a study of blood T cell repertoires in COVID-19. The wider study: Some COVID-19 samples were acute and others convalescent; all came from the United States, Italy and Spain.

Trimming stripped 6 bases from V and 1 base from J, with 7 bases between. The CDR3 has 13 amino acids. Looked up from germline, CDR1 is LNHDA and CDR2 is SQIVND (reference sequence). Only in-frame clones appear in the TCRdb table, and some are missing; sequencing was by immunoSEQ multiplex PCR. The sample holds around 60,000 clones, about 73% seen once. This receptor was obtained from an elderly woman with acute or convalescent COVID-19. Material for sequencing was peripheral blood. The chain is built from TRBV19 and TRBJ2-1; D uncertain. This CDR3 is CASSGVSYNEQFF. CDR3 sequence (DNA): TGTGCCAGTAGCGGTGTTTCCTACAATGAGCAGTTCTTC.